The 17 T cell receptor beta chains given below trace back to one sample, sequenced in a study of blood T cell repertoires in COVID-19 (dated by TCRdb to about 2020). Libraries were made using the immunoSEQ multiplex PCR assay. The table comes from immuneACCESS by way of TCRdb, which keeps in-frame sequences with V and J called. Part of the clones is missing from these tables; in studies checked, under half for an unresolved V gene and the rest for unknown reasons. This sample comprises fewer than 80,000 clones, roughly 90% of them detected only once. Clones ranked in the top ten supply about 21% of the sample. The sample was peripheral blood. The receptors were gathered from a woman aged 50 to 65 with active or convalescent COVID-19.

The V call is TRBV5-1, the J call TRBJ2-1; 7 bases are a match to TRBD1. Germline loops: CDR1 SGHRS, CDR2 YFSETQ. V lost 0 bases to trimming and J lost 8 bases; unmatched junction nucleotides: 11. The CDR3 sequence is 16 residues long. CDR3 nucleotide sequence: TGCGCCAGCAGCTTGGCCGGGACAGCGGCGATCGATGAGCAGTTCTTC. Translated, it gives CASSLAGTAAIDEQFF.

The chain has TRBV2 and TRBJ1-5; TRBD1 matches at 8 bases. The CDR3 spans 18 residues. J was trimmed by 5 bases and V by 4 bases; bases with no gene match: 16. Germline-derived CDR1 and CDR2 are SNHLY and FYNNEI. The CDR3 loop is CASSGGQGASAIYQPQHF. Here the CDR3 DNA reads TGTGCCAGCAGTGGGGGTCAGGGGGCAAGTGCGATCTATCAGCCCCAGCATTTT.

The gene calls are TRBV6-5 and TRBJ1-6, with TRBD1 as a possible D gene (5 bases). CDR3 size: 14 residues. Per germline, CDR1 MNHEY and CDR2 SVGAGI. Trimming removed 6 bases from V and 4 bases from J, with 10 bases in between. CDR3: CASSTQDYNSPLHF. In DNA, the CDR3 is TGTGCCAGCAGCACACAGGATTATAATTCACCCCTCCACTTT.

The CDR3 DNA sequence: TGTGCCAGCAGGACAGGGGATTATAATTCACCCCTCCACTTT. Its translation is CASRTGDYNSPLHF. The rearrangement joins TRBV2 to TRBJ1-6; TRBD1 aligns across 8 bases. V lost 6 bases to trimming and J lost 4 bases; unmatched junction nucleotides: 2. Germline loops: CDR1 SNHLY, CDR2 FYNNEI. This CDR3 has 14 residues.

Only a few counts were recorded for this clone. V gene TRBV11-2 combines with J gene TRBJ1-2; 8 positions match TRBD1. Germline-derived CDR1 and CDR2 are SGHAT and FQNNGV. CDR3 size: 13 residues. V lost 1 base, J lost 8 bases, and 3 bases stayed unmatched. The chain's CDR3 is CASSLVQGAGYTF. CDR3 coding DNA: TGTGCCAGCAGCTTAGTGCAGGGGGCGGGCTACACCTTC.

The rearrangement uses TRBV18 and TRBJ1-1, with 8 bases that match TRBD1. Germline V gene lookup returns CDR1 KGHSH and CDR2 LQKENI. There are 15 residues in the CDR3. The junction had 3 bases not matched to a gene; V was cut back by 2 bases and J by 1 base. In nucleotides, the CDR3 is TGTGCCAGCTCACCAGGACAGGGCGGGAACACTGAAGCTTTCTTT. It yields the protein CASSPGQGGNTEAFF.

The chain has TRBV5-1 and TRBJ1-1, with TRBD1 matching over 8 bases. The germline V gene has CDR1 SGHRS and CDR2 YFSETQ. The CDR3 is 16 amino acids. Trimming cost V 0 bases and J 1 base; bases outside gene matches: 5. CDR3 nucleotides: TGCGCCAGCAGCTTGGCTCGACAGGGGTCGAACACTGAAGCTTTCTTT. It is translated as CASSLARQGSNTEAFF. Looking up the rest from reference TRBV5-1 and TRBJ1-1 gives the full variable domain: KAGVTQTPRYLIKTRGQQVTLSCSPISGHRSVSWYQQTPGQGLQFLFEYFSETQRNKGNFPGRFSGRQFSNSRSEMNVSTLELGDSALYLCASSLARQGSNTEAFFGQGTRLTVV.

V usage is TRBV30 and J usage is TRBJ2-7; TRBD2 matches at 10 bases. The CDR3 length is 14 residues. The ends lost 1 base at V and 4 bases at J; junction bases unmatched: 4. From germline, CDR1 is GTSNPN and CDR2 SVGIG (reference sequence). This CDR3 is CAWSAPSGRYEQYF. The CDR3 DNA follows: TGTGCCTGGAGTGCGCCTAGCGGGAGATACGAGCAGTACTTC. The full variable domain, completed using reference TRBV30 and TRBJ2-7, is SQTIHQWPATLVQPVGSPLSLECTVEGTSNPNLYWYRQAAGRGLQLLFYSVGIGQISSEVPQNLSASRPQDRQFILSSKKLLLSDSGFYLCAWSAPSGRYEQYFGPGTRLTVT.

This clone occurred a few times. The J gene is TRBJ1-2, the V gene TRBV7-6; 8 bases map to TRBD1. The CDR3 sequence is 14 residues long. Germline-derived CDR1 and CDR2 are SGHVS and FNYEAQ. With V trimmed by 0 bases and J by 8 bases, 5 bases remained unmatched. CDR3 in DNA: TGTGCCAGCAGCTTAGCGCAGGGGGCAGGGGGCTACACCTTC. It translates to CASSLAQGAGGYTF.

V and J are TRBV29-1 and TRBJ2-1; D remains ambiguous. The V end lost 4 bases, the J end lost 3 bases, and 4 bases lay between the germline ends. The CDR3 has 11 amino acids. CDR1 and CDR2 from the germline V gene are SQVTM and ANQGSEA. The CDR3 DNA reads as TGCAGCGTTGTGAGCTACAATGAGCAGTTCTTC. As protein: CSVVSYNEQFF.

The gene calls are TRBV9 and TRBJ1-6, with 9 bases matching TRBD1. Looked up from germline, CDR1 is SGDLS and CDR2 is YYNGEE. V shed 4 bases, J shed 2 bases, and the junction held 7 bases outside the gene matches. This CDR3 has 17 amino acids. Here the CDR3 DNA reads TGTGCCAGCAGCCGTAGGGACAGGGAAGCCTATAATTCACCCCTCCACTTT. Residues: CASSRRDREAYNSPLHF.

V and J are TRBV11-2 and TRBJ1-6; D not certain. CDR3 length equals 13 residues. Trimming left V 5 bases short and J 4 bases short, with 6 bases between. CDR1 and CDR2 (germline): SGHAT, FQNNGV. The CDR3, as DNA: TGTGCCAGCAGCCCGGGGTATAATTCACCCCTCCACTTT. Translation: CASSPGYNSPLHF.

The CDR3 loop reads CASSYVETQYF. In DNA form, the CDR3 reads TGTGCCAGCAGTTATGTGGAGACCCAGTACTTC. The gene calls are TRBV2 and TRBJ2-5, with D uncertain. This CDR3 region has 11 residues. Trimming removed 5 bases at V and 5 bases at J, with 6 bases between. Per the germline V gene, CDR1 is SNHLY and CDR2 is FYNNEI.

The V and J genes are TRBV2 and TRBJ2-5; TRBD1 is a possible D gene (6 bases). With 10 bases removed from V and 5 bases from J, the gap between germline ends came to 17 bases. The CDR3 extends over 13 amino acids. Germline V gives CDR1 SNHLY, CDR2 FYNNEI. CDR3: CANRQELRETQYF. Written as DNA, the CDR3 is TGTGCCAACAGACAGGAACTGAGGGAGACCCAGTACTTC. The entire variable domain, with the rest obtained from reference TRBV2 and TRBJ2-5, is as follows: EPEVTQTPSHQVTQMGQEVILRCVPISNHLYFYWYRQILGQKVEFLVSFYNNEISEKSEIFDDQFSVERPDGSNFTLKIRSTKLEDSAMYFCANRQELRETQYFGPGTRLLVL.

This chain's CDR3 is CASSQGQGALTEAFF. DNA of the CDR3: TGTGCCAGCTCACAGGGACAGGGGGCCCTCACTGAAGCTTTCTTT. The V gene is TRBV18, the J gene TRBJ1-1; 12 bases align to TRBD1. The CDR3 has 15 amino acids. Germline assignment: CDR1 KGHSH and CDR2 LQKENI. V trimming: 4 bases; J trimming: 4 bases; junction bases outside the gene matches: 4.

This clone was detected only a few times. The chain combines TRBV19 with TRBJ1-5; the match to TRBD1 covers 7 bases. CDR3 length: 16 amino acids. Germline assignment: CDR1 LNHDA and CDR2 SQIVND (reference sequence). The J segment lost 2 bases and the V segment lost 7 bases, leaving 11 bases of the junction unmatched. The CDR3 DNA sequence: TGTGCCAGTACCCACAGGGGTGCAAGGGGCAATCAGCCCCAGCATTTT. Its translation is CASTHRGARGNQPQHF.

The V call is TRBV29-1, the J call TRBJ1-2; tentatively, D is TRBD1 (5 bases). V was trimmed by 6 bases and J by 2 bases, leaving 10 bases between them. This CDR3 has 12 amino acids. In germline, CDR1 is SQVTM, CDR2 ANQGSEA. This CDR3 is CSVRTTNYGYTF. The CDR3 DNA follows: TGCAGCGTCAGGACAACAAACTATGGCTACACCTTC.